The T cell receptor (beta chain) under discussion was sequenced for a study of blood T cell repertoires in COVID-19. Study in general: The United States, Italy and Spain were the sources of the acute and convalescent COVID-19 samples.

Seattle researchers signed up patients amid active infection and tracked them longitudinally. V was pared by 5 bases and J by 4 bases, with 3 bases of the junction left unmatched. The length of the CDR3 is 13 residues. In the source study's methods: Amplification of reference gene primers provided the estimated nucleated cell counts. TCRdb's table, derived via immunoSEQ multiplex PCR, lists solely in-frame clones and lacks some. The D gene and trimming were derived from the DNA, and the V and J assignments and clone size from that table. The sample carries about 200,000 clones, 75% to 90% recorded once.

The chain recombines TRBV12-3 or TRBV12-4 with TRBJ2-7, with 9 positions matching TRBD1. Sequencing was carried out using peripheral blood. The TCR was taken from a woman of 80 years or more with COVID-19, enrolled during active disease. The CDR3 sequence is CASSKTGGYEQYF. CDR3 DNA sequence: TGTGCCAGCAGTAAGACAGGGGGTTACGAGCAGTACTTC.